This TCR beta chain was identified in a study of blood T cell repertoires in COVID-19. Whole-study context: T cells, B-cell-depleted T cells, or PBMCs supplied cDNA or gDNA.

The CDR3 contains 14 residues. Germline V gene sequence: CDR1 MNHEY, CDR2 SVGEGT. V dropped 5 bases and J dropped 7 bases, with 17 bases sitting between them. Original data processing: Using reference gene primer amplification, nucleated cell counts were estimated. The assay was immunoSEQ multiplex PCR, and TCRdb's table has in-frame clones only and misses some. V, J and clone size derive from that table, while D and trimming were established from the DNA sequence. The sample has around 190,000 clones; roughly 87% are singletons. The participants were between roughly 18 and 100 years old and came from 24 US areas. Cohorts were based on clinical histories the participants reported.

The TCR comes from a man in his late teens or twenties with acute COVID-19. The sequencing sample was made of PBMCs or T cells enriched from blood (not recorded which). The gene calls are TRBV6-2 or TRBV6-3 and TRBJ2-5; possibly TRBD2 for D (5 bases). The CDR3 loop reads CASSTQTGTRTQYF. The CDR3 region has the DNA TGTGCCAGCAGTACCCAGACGGGAACACGGACCCAGTACTTC.